What follows describes a single TCR beta chain. This record belongs to a study of blood T cell repertoires in COVID-19. Study as a whole: PBMCs, B-cell-depleted T cells, or T cells were the source of the cDNA or gDNA that made up the material.

Germline CDR1 SGHRS, CDR2 YFSETQ. V was pared by 4 bases and J by 4 bases, with 11 bases between. This CDR3 contains 14 residues. The table came from immunoSEQ multiplex PCR; TCRdb's copy has only in-frame clones and leaves some out. The profile covers about 360,000 clones, with 70% to 90% appearing a single time and under 3% taken by the ten largest. Specimen: peripheral blood. The sequence was obtained from a human donor in a cohort sampled during active COVID-19. The chain combines TRBV5-1 with TRBJ2-2; tentative D call: TRBD2 (6 bases). The CDR3 loop reads CASSAWTTTGELFF. CDR3 bases: TGCGCCAGCAGCGCCTGGACTACCACCGGGGAGCTGTTTTTT.